This T cell receptor beta chain was captured in a study of regulatory T cells in long-lasting Graves disease. Looked up from germline, CDR1 is MNHNS and CDR2 is SASEGT. The J segment lost 2 bases and the V segment lost 4 bases, leaving 5 bases of the junction unmatched. The CDR3 covers 14 residues. This clonotype was observed at least ten times. Arm-PCR with iRepertoire HTBI primers amplified the CDR3 regions for these TCR beta libraries. TCRdb passed the multiplex PCR reads through MiXCR, listing each CDR3 protein once. The repertoire holds 250,000 to 300,000 distinct CDR3 sequences, with 20% to 25% as singletons. Time point in this sample: persistent/refractory GD, antithyroid drugs over 5 years with positive TRAb. Generation of the TCR library employed RNA extracted from PBMCs.

This clonotype originated in a female donor with Graves disease. The chain is built from TRBV6-1 and TRBJ2-7, with 7 bases aligning to TRBD1. The source material was peripheral blood mononuclear cells (PBMCs), sampled when the disease was refractory, from a patient treated with antithyroid drugs. As DNA, the CDR3 is TGTGCCAGCAGTGGGACAGGAGCCCCCTACGAGCAGTACTTC. This encodes CASSGTGAPYEQYF.